Listed below are T cell receptor beta chains from one sample, sequenced in a study of T cells of healthy individuals. MiXCR was run by TCRdb on the 5' RACE reads, yielding one entry per CDR3 protein. In the table there are around 83,000 distinct CDR3 sequences, about 5% of which are singletons. Every receptor here comes from a female donor in good health. Each CDR3 is given with its conserved first and last residue. A D gene is named only where the DNA matches it firmly. Size is omitted from some rows. Given values are once, few, many or a class for expanded clones.

many,TRBV6-6,TRBD2,TRBJ2-1,CASSYGLAGIAGEQFF,TGTGCCAGCAGTTACGGCCTAGCGGGAATCGCCGGGGAGCAGTTCTTC
.,TRBV28,TRBD1,TRBJ1-1,CASSSLLLGQARNTEAFF,TGTGCCAGCAGTTCCCTACTCCTCGGACAGGCCAGGAACACTGAAGCTTTCTTT
many,TRBV9,.,TRBJ2-1,CASSAQGSSYNEQFF,TGTGCCAGCAGCGCTCAGGGAAGCTCCTACAATGAGCAGTTCTTC
many,TRBV30,.,TRBJ2-2,CAWSSGGELFF,TGTGCCTGGAGCTCCGGCGGGGAGCTGTTTTTT
few,TRBV11-2,TRBD1,TRBJ1-1,CASSLSGQGAAAFF,TGTGCCAGCAGCTTATCCGGACAGGGGGCGGCAGCTTTCTTT
many,TRBV29-1,.,TRBJ2-5,CSVERSPDRTQYF,TGCAGCGTTGAACGATCCCCCGACAGGACACAGTACTTC
many,TRBV7-6,TRBD2,TRBJ2-3,CASSLRLAGGYSTDTQYF,TGTGCCAGCAGCCTACGCCTAGCGGGAGGGTATAGCACAGATACGCAGTATTTT
few,TRBV4-1,TRBD1,TRBJ1-5,CASSQGTFRDRGNQPQHF,TGCGCCAGCAGCCAAGGGACCTTCCGGGACAGGGGAAATCAGCCCCAGCATTTT
many,TRBV27,TRBD1,TRBJ2-5,CASRTPTGVPETQYF,TGTGCCAGCAGAACTCCCACAGGGGTTCCAGAGACCCAGTACTTC
many,TRBV27,.,TRBJ1-6,CASETQGLDSPLHF,TGTGCCAGCGAAACCCAGGGGCTTGACTCACCCCTCCACTTT
.,TRBV18,.,TRBJ1-1,CASSHGAANTEAFF,TGTGCCAGCTCACACGGAGCAGCGAACACTGAAGCTTTCTTT
many,TRBV28,.,TRBJ1-1,CASIREGEAFF,TGTGCCAGCATCCGGGAGGGAGAAGCTTTCTTT
few,TRBV28,.,TRBJ1-1,CASGGVMNTEAFF,TGTGCCTCCGGAGGGGTGATGAACACTGAAGCTTTCTTT
.,TRBV30,.,TRBJ1-5,CAWSVGPAAQHF,TGTGCCTGGAGTGTCGGCCCCGCGGCCCAGCATTTT
many,TRBV29-1,TRBD1,TRBJ1-1,CSVGQRNTEAFF,TGCAGCGTGGGACAGAGGAACACTGAAGCTTTCTTT
many,TRBV25-1,.,TRBJ1-3,CASRGIEAGNTIYF,TGTGCCAGCAGGGGGATTGAAGCTGGAAACACCATATATTTT
.,TRBV29-1,.,TRBJ1-1,CSVVSGQFGTEAFF,TGCAGCGTTGTTTCGGGTCAGTTCGGGACTGAAGCTTTCTTT
few,TRBV29-1,.,TRBJ2-5,CSVEGPGGETQYF,TGCAGCGTTGAGGGGCCGGGGGGCGAGACCCAGTACTTC
many,TRBV7-2,TRBD2,TRBJ2-1,CASSRTSGNNEQFF,TGTGCCAGCAGCCGGACTAGCGGGAACAATGAGCAGTTCTTC
many,TRBV5-6,.,TRBJ2-7,CASSPGISYEQYF,TGTGCCAGCAGCCCCGGGATATCCTACGAGCAGTACTTC
medium-sized,TRBV7-8,.,TRBJ1-5,CASSARTQRRNQPQHF,TGTGCCAGCAGCGCCCGGACTCAGCGCCGCAATCAGCCCCAGCATTTT
.,TRBV28,.,TRBJ1-4,CASSLPRGTNEKLFF,TGTGCCAGCAGTTTACCCAGGGGAACTAATGAAAAACTGTTTTTT
many,TRBV6-1,.,TRBJ1-3,CASSEAPGAGNTIYF,TGTGCCAGCAGTGAAGCGCCAGGGGCGGGAAACACCATATATTTT
many,TRBV12-3/TRBV12-4,.,TRBJ2-2,CASSPEGTGELFF,TGTGCCAGCAGTCCCGAGGGGACCGGGGAGCTGTTTTTT
many,TRBV7-9,.,TRBJ2-3,CASSLHTQYF,TGTGCCAGCAGTCTCCATACGCAGTATTTT
many,TRBV29-1,TRBD1,TRBJ1-5,CSVGTGDQPQHF,TGCAGCGTCGGGACAGGGGATCAGCCCCAGCATTTT
many,TRBV9,.,TRBJ1-2,CASSQIGSYGYTF,TGTGCCAGCAGCCAGATAGGGTCCTATGGCTACACCTTC
many,TRBV29-1,.,TRBJ2-7,CSVEVVGGYEQYF,TGCAGCGTTGAAGTGGTGGGGGGTTACGAGCAGTACTTC
few,TRBV28,.,TRBJ2-4,CASTLRGRENIQYF,TGTGCCAGCACATTGAGGGGCCGGGAAAACATTCAGTACTTC
many,TRBV9,TRBD1,TRBJ1-1,CASSVSGGDTEAFF,TGTGCCAGCAGCGTATCAGGGGGTGACACTGAAGCTTTCTTT
.,TRBV5-1,.,TRBJ1-6,CASSPQENSPLHF,TGCGCCAGCAGCCCGCAGGAAAATTCACCCCTCCACTTT
many,TRBV9,TRBD1,TRBJ2-5,CASGASDRYLETQYF,TGTGCCAGCGGGGCGTCGGACAGGTATCTGGAGACCCAGTACTTC
many,TRBV7-3,.,TRBJ2-1,CASSRDGSSSYNEQFF,TGTGCCAGCAGCCGCGACGGTTCGAGCTCCTACAATGAGCAGTTCTTC
.,TRBV12-3/TRBV12-4,.,TRBJ2-1,CASSPPLGEQFF,TGTGCCAGCAGTCCCCCTTTGGGTGAGCAGTTCTTC
few,TRBV18,.,TRBJ2-1,CASSPFSTGGHEQFF,TGTGCCAGCTCACCATTTTCCACCGGGGGACATGAGCAGTTCTTC
few,TRBV5-5,.,TRBJ1-2,CASSLNSANYGYTF,TGTGCCAGCAGCTTGAACAGCGCTAACTATGGCTACACCTTC
many,TRBV4-1,.,TRBJ2-1,CASSPGEWGGGNEQFF,TGCGCCAGCAGCCCCGGGGAATGGGGAGGGGGTAATGAGCAGTTCTTC
many,TRBV20-1,.,TRBJ2-7,CSAANGLDITYEQYF,TGCAGTGCTGCGAACGGGCTCGATATAACCTACGAGCAGTACTTC
many,TRBV2,.,TRBJ2-5,CASSRQETQYF,TGTGCCAGCAGTCGACAAGAGACCCAGTACTTC
.,TRBV18,.,TRBJ1-2,CASSPSGGNYGYTF,TGTGCCAGCTCACCTTCCGGGGGTAACTATGGCTACACCTTC
.,TRBV10-3,.,TRBJ1-5,CAISGDGLEEPQHF,TGTGCCATCAGTGGAGACGGGTTGGAGGAGCCCCAGCATTTT
.,TRBV29-1,.,TRBJ1-2,CSDNGGPGAGYTF,TGCAGCGACAATGGGGGGCCTGGGGCTGGCTACACCTTC
few,TRBV7-2,TRBD1,TRBJ1-2,CASSMGQGVSYGYTF,TGTGCCAGCAGCATGGGACAGGGGGTTTCCTATGGCTACACCTTC
.,TRBV18,.,TRBJ1-4,CASSPSIGGGTNEKLFF,TGTGCCAGCTCACCATCCATTGGAGGTGGAACTAATGAAAAACTGTTTTTT
few,TRBV2,TRBD1,TRBJ2-7,CASYQTRDRLLEQYF,TGTGCCAGCTACCAAACAAGGGACAGGCTCCTGGAGCAGTACTTC
many,TRBV7-9,.,TRBJ2-1,CASRAPSAYNEQFF,TGTGCCAGCAGGGCCCCTAGCGCCTACAATGAGCAGTTCTTC
many,TRBV6-2/TRBV6-3,.,TRBJ2-1,CASSPLGGLIF,TGTGCCAGCAGTCCCCTTGGGGGGCTTATCTTC
.,TRBV6-6,TRBD1,TRBJ1-6,CASSSPGTGDNSPLHF,TGTGCCAGCAGCTCCCCCGGGACAGGAGATAATTCACCCCTCCACTTT
many,TRBV29-1,.,TRBJ1-1,CSVVLTGRMAEAFF,TGCAGCGTTGTCCTTACAGGGAGGATGGCTGAAGCTTTCTTT
few,TRBV6-2/TRBV6-3,.,TRBJ2-3,CASSSLITGPHF,TGTGCCAGCAGCTCTTTGATCACCGGGCCCCATTTT